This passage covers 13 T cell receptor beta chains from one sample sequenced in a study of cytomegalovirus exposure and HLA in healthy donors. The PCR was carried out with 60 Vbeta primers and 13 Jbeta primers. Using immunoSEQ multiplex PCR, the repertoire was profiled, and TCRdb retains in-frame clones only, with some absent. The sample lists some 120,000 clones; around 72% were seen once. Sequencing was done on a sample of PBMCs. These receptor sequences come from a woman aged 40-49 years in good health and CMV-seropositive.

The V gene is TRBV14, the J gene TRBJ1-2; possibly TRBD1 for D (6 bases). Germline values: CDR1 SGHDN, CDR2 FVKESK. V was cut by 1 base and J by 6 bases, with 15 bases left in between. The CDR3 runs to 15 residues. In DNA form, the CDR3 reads TGTGCCAGCAGCCAAGGGGCAGGGGATTGGGATGGCTACACCTTC. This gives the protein CASSQGAGDWDGYTF.

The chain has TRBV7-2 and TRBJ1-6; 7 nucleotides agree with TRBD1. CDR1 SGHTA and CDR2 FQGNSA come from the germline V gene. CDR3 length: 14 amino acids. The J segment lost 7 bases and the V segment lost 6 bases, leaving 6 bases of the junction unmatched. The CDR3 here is CASRPGQVNSPLHF. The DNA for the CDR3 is TGTGCCAGCAGACCCGGACAGGTCAATTCACCCCTCCACTTT.

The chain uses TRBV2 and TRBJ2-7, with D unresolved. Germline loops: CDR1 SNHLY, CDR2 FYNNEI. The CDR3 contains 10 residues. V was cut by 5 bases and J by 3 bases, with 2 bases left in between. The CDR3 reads CASSYYEQYF. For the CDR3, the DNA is TGTGCCAGCAGTTACTACGAGCAGTACTTC.

This CDR3 is CASTSGGLMNTEAFF. For the CDR3, the DNA is TGTGCCAGCACCTCTGGTGGACTGATGAACACTGAAGCTTTCTTT. The chain joins TRBV9 to TRBJ1-1; D gene unclear. V was cut by 6 bases and J by 0 bases, with 15 bases left in between. The CDR3 sequence is 15 residues long. Germline V gene sequence: CDR1 SGDLS, CDR2 YYNGEE. The full variable domain, with the rest looked up from reference TRBV9 and TRBJ1-1, is DSGVTQTPKHLITATGQRVTLRCSPRSGDLSVYWYQQSLDQGLQFLIQYYNGEERAKGNILERFSAQQFPDLHSELNLSSLELGDSALYFCASTSGGLMNTEAFFGQGTRLTVV.

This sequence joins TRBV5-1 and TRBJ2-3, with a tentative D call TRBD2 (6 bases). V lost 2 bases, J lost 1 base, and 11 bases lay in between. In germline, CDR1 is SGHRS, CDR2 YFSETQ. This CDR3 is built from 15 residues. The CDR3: CASSFYGRGTDTQYF. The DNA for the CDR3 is TGCGCCAGCAGCTTCTACGGGAGAGGCACAGATACGCAGTATTTT.

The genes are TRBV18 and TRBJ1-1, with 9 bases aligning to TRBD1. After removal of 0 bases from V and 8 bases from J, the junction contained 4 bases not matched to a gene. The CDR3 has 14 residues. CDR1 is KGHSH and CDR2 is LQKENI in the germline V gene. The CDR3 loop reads CASSPPEQGAEAFF. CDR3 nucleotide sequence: TGTGCCAGCTCACCACCTGAACAGGGGGCCGAAGCTTTCTTT.

CDR3 in amino acids: CASSSQGGLGPYNEQFF. The CDR3 coding sequence is TGTGCCAGCAGCTCGCAGGGGGGACTAGGTCCCTACAATGAGCAGTTCTTC. The chain carries TRBV13 and TRBJ2-1; weak D call: TRBD2 (8 bases). Germline assignment: CDR1 PRHDT and CDR2 FYEKMQ (reference sequence). V lost 4 bases, J lost 2 bases, and 18 bases lay in between. CDR3 length: 17 amino acids.

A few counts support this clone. CDR3 in DNA: TGTGCCAGCAAATTTGAGGGGAACACTGAAGCTTTCTTT. Amino acid sequence: CASKFEGNTEAFF. The rearrangement links TRBV2 to TRBJ1-1; D gene ambiguous. With 7 bases removed from V and 1 base from J, the gap between germline ends came to 10 bases. CDR3 length: 13 amino acids. Germline V gene data show CDR1 as SNHLY and CDR2 as FYNNEI.

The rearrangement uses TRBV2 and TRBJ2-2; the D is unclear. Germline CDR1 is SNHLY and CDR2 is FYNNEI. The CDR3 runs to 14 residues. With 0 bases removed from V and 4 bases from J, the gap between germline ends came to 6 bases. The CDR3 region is CASSEALSTGELFF. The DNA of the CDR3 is TGTGCCAGCAGTGAAGCTCTGAGCACCGGGGAGCTGTTTTTT.

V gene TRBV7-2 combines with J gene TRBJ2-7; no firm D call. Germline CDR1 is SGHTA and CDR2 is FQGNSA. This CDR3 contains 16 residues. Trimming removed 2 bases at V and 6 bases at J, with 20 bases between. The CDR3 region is CASSLNGMGLMVEQYF. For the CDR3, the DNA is TGTGCCAGCAGCTTAAACGGTATGGGCCTCATGGTCGAGCAGTACTTC.

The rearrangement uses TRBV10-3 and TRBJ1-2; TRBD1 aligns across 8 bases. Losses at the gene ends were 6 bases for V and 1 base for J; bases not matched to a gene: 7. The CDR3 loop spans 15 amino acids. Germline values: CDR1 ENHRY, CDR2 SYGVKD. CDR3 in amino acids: CAISANRGFNYGYTF. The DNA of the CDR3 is TGTGCCATCAGCGCAAACAGGGGGTTTAACTATGGCTACACCTTC.

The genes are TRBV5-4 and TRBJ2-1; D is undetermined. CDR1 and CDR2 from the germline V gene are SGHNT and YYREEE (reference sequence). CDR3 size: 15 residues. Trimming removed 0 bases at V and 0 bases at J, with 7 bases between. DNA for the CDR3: TGTGCCAGCAGCTTGGACTTTCCCTCCTACAATGAGCAGTTCTTC. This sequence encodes CASSLDFPSYNEQFF. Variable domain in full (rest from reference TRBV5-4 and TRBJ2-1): ETGVTQSPTHLIKTRGQQVTLRCSSQSGHNTVSWYQQALGQGPQFIFQYYREEENGRGNFPPRFSGLQFPNYSSELNVNALELDDSALYLCASSLDFPSYNEQFFGPGTRLTVL.

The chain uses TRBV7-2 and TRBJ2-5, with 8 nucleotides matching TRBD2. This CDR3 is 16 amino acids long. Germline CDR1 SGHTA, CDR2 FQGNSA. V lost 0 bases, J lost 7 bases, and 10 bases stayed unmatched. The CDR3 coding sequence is TGTGCCAGCAGCTTAGCTCCGGGGGGGGCCGGGGGGACCCAGTACTTC. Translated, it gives CASSLAPGGAGGTQYF.